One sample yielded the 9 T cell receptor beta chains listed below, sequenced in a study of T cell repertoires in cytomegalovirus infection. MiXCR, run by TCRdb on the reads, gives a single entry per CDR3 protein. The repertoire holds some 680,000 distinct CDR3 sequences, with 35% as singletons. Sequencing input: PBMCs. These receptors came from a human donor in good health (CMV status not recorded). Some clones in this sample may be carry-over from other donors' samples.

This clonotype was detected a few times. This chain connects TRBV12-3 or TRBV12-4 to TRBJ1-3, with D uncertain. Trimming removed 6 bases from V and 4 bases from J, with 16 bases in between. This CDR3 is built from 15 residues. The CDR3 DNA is TGTGCCAGCAGGGCCGGGCCCGCTGCCGGAAACACCATATATTTT. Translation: CASRAGPAAGNTIYF.

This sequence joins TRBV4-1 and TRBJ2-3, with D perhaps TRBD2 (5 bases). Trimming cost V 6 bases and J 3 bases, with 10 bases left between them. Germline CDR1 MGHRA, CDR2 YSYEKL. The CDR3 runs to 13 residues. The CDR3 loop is CASRSRGTDTQYF. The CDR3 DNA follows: TGCGCCAGCAGGAGTCGGGGAACAGATACGCAGTATTTT.

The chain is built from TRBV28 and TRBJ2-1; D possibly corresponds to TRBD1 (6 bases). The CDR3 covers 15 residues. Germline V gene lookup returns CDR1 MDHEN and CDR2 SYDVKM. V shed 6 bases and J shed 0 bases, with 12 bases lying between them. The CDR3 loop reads CASRVDSDSYNEQFF. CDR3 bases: TGTGCCAGCAGGGTGGACAGCGACTCCTACAATGAGCAGTTCTTC.

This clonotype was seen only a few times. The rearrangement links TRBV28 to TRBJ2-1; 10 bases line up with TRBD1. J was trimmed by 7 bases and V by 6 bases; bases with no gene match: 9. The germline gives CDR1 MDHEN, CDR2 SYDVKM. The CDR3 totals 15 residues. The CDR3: CASRVGDRGENEQFF. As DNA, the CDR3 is TGTGCCAGCAGGGTAGGGGACAGGGGTGAGAATGAGCAGTTCTTC.

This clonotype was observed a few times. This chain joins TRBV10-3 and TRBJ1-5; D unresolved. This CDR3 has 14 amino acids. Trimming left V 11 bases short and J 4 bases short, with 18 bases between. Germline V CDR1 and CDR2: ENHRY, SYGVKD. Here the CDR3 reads CAVGKAGLNQPQHF. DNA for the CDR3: TGTGCCGTAGGCAAGGCAGGACTAAATCAGCCCCAGCATTTT.

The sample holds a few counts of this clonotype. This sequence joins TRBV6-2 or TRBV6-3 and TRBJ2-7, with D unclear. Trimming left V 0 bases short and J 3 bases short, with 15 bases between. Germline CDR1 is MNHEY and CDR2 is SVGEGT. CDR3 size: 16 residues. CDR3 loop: CASSYSKVRGNYEQYF. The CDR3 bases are TGTGCCAGCAGTTACTCGAAGGTCAGAGGAAACTACGAGCAGTACTTC.

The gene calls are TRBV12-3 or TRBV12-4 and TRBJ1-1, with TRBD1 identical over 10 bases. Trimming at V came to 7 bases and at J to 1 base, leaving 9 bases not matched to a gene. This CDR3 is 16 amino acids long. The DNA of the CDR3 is TGTGCCAGCAAGGGACAGGGGAACCTGGCGAACACTGAAGCTTTCTTT. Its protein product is CASKGQGNLANTEAFF.

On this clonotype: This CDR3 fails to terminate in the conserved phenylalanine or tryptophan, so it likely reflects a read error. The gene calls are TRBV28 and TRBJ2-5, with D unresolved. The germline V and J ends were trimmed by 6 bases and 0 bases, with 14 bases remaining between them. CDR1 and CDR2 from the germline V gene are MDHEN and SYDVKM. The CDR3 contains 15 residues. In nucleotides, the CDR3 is TGTGCCAGCAGCCAACGGGTAGGCTACCAAGAGACCCAGTACTTA. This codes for CASSQRVGYQETQYL.

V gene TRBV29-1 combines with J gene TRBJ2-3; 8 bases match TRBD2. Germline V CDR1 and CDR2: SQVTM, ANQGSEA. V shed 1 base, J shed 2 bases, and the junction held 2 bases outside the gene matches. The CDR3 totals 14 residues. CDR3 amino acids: CSVEVAGITDTQYF. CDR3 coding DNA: TGCAGCGTTGAAGTAGCGGGGATCACAGATACGCAGTATTTT.